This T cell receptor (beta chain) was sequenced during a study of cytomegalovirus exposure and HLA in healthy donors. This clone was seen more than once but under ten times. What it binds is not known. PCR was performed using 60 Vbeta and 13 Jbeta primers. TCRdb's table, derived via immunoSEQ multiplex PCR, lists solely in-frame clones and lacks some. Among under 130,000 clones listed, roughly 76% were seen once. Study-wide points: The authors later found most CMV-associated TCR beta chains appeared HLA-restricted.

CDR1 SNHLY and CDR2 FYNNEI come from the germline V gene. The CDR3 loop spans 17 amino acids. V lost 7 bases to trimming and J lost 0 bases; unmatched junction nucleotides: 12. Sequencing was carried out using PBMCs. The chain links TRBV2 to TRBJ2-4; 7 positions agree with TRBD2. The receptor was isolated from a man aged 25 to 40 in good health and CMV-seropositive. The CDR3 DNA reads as TGTGCCAGCAAAGGTGGGGGGGTCTCATTAGCCAAAAACATTCAGTACTTC. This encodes CASKGGGVSLAKNIQYF.